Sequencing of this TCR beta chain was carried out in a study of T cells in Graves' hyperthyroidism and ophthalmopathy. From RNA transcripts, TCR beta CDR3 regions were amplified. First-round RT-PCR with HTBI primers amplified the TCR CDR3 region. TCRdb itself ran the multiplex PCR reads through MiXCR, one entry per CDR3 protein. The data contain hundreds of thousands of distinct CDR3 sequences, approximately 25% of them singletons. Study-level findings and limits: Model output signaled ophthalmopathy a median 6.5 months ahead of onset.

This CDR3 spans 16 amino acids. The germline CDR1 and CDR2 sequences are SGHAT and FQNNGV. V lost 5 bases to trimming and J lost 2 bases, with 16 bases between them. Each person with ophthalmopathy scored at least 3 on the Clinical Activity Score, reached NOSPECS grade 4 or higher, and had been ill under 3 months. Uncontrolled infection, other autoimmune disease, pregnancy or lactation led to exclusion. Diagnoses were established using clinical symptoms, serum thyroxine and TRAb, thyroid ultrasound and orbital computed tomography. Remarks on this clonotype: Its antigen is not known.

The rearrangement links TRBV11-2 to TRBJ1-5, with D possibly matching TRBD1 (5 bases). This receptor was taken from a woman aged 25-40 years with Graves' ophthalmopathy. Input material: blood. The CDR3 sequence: CASSVWLGDGNQPQHF. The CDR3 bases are TGTGCCAGCAGCGTCTGGTTGGGGGATGGCAATCAGCCCCAGCATTTT.